Listed here are 11 T cell receptor beta chains from one sample, sequenced in a study of early T cells in non-severe SARS-CoV-2 infection. TCRdb ran MiXCR on the 5' RACE reads and lists one entry per CDR3 protein. The sample yields fewer than 85,000 distinct CDR3 sequences, roughly 13% seen once. Sequencing used whole blood. The source is an adult who was a healthcare worker with PCR-confirmed SARS-CoV-2 infection or an uninfected control (not recorded which).

In this sample, this clonotype turned up many times. V gene TRBV2 combines with J gene TRBJ2-1, with 9 positions matching TRBD1. This CDR3 has 14 residues. The germline V gene has CDR1 SNHLY and CDR2 FYNNEI. Germline trimming cut 7 bases from V and 9 bases from J; bases unmatched to any gene: 10. The CDR3 DNA reads as TGTGCCAGCAAGGCCCGGGACAGGGCGGGTGAGCAGTTCTTC. Residues: CASKARDRAGEQFF.

This clonotype has a count of ten or more. The rearrangement links TRBV7-9 to TRBJ1-3; D uncertain. The germline V and J ends were trimmed by 7 bases and 0 bases, with 13 bases remaining between them. There are 15 residues in the CDR3. Germline V gives CDR1 SEHNR, CDR2 FQNEAQ (reference sequence). The chain's CDR3 is CASTPRAHSGNTIYF. Here the CDR3 DNA reads TGTGCCAGCACCCCAAGGGCTCACTCTGGAAACACCATATATTTT.

This clonotype showed up just once. The chain has TRBV12-3 or TRBV12-4 and TRBJ1-1; 7 bases agree with TRBD1. This CDR3 contains 14 residues. V was pared by 11 bases and J by 4 bases, with 13 bases of the junction left unmatched. CDR3 sequence reads: CAGTHRQGITEAFF. The CDR3 DNA follows: TGTGCCGGCACTCATCGACAGGGCATCACTGAAGCTTTCTTT.

This clonotype was observed a few times. The rearrangement joins TRBV28 to TRBJ1-1, with D perhaps TRBD1 (6 bases). The CDR3 is 11 residues long. Germline CDR1 is MDHEN and CDR2 is SYDVKM. V was shortened by 7 bases and J by 11 bases, with 14 bases between the two germline ends. The CDR3: CASTPGVQAFF. The CDR3, as DNA: TGTGCCAGCACCCCAGGGGTACAGGCTTTCTTT. The entire variable domain, with the rest obtained from reference TRBV28 and TRBJ1-1, is as follows: DVKVTQSSRYLVKRTGEKVFLECVQDMDHENMFWYRQDPGLGLRLIYFSYDVKMKEKGDIPEGYSVSREKKERFSLILESASTNQTSMYLCASTPGVQAFFGQGTRLTVV.

This clonotype was recorded at least ten times. This sequence joins TRBV14 and TRBJ1-2; TRBD1 might be the D (6 bases). Germline V gene data show CDR1 as SGHDN and CDR2 as FVKESK. The V end was cut by 4 bases, the J end by 7 bases, with 13 bases between. The CDR3 is 13 amino acids. The CDR3 DNA reads TGTGCCAGCAGCCCTCAGGGGTCGAGTGGCTACACCTTC. It is translated as CASSPQGSSGYTF.

As for this clonotype: An end of the junction does not agree with germline; a read error may underlie this. This chain joins TRBV20-1 and TRBJ1-1; D may be TRBD1 (5 bases). This CDR3 has 14 amino acids. From germline, CDR1 is DFQATT and CDR2 SNEGSKA (reference sequence). The CDR3: CCAPKGGAGTEAFF. In nucleotides, the CDR3 is TGCTGTGCCCCCAAAGGAGGGGCGGGTACTGAAGCTTTCTTT.

This clonotype was seen many times. The J gene is TRBJ2-2, the V gene TRBV5-1; D call uncertain. This CDR3 comprises 15 residues. The ends were cut back, 1 base at V and 4 bases at J, with 11 bases in the middle. In germline, CDR1 is SGHRS, CDR2 YFSETQ. The CDR3 nucleotides are TGCGCCAGCAGCTTGAAAACCGGCTTCACCGGGGAGCTGTTTTTT. Translated: CASSLKTGFTGELFF.

This chain connects TRBV25-1 to TRBJ1-4, with TRBD1 matching over 8 bases. This CDR3 comprises 13 residues. Germline V gives CDR1 MGHDK, CDR2 SYGVNS. V was clipped by 4 bases and J by 9 bases; unmatched bases: 4. CDR3 DNA sequence: TGTGCCAGCAGTGTGCGGGACAGGAAAAAACTGTTTTTT. This codes for CASSVRDRKKLFF.

This clonotype was picked up many times. The V and J genes are TRBV7-2 and TRBJ2-5; 10 bases match TRBD2. The germline V gene has CDR1 SGHTA and CDR2 FQGNSA. The J segment lost 1 base and the V segment lost 5 bases, leaving 4 bases of the junction unmatched. The CDR3 extends over 15 amino acids. Here the CDR3 reads CASSILAGLQETQYF. The DNA of the CDR3 is TGTGCCAGCAGCATACTAGCGGGGCTCCAAGAGACCCAGTACTTC.

The chain employs TRBV29-1 and TRBJ1-1; D gene ambiguous. In germline, CDR1 is SQVTM, CDR2 ANQGSEA. The CDR3 has 17 residues. Trimming removed 1 base from V and 4 bases from J, with 22 bases in between. CDR3 in amino acids: CSVEVSPRRAPGTEAFF. The CDR3 DNA is TGCAGCGTTGAAGTTTCCCCTCGGAGGGCCCCCGGCACTGAAGCTTTCTTT.

This clonotype was recorded a few times. This rearrangement joins TRBV18 to TRBJ1-1; D unresolved. V lost 4 bases and J 0 bases, leaving 12 bases between the germline ends. Germline lookup yields CDR1 KGHSH and CDR2 LQKENI. This CDR3 has 15 amino acids. The CDR3 sequence: CASSLGRTVNTEAFF. Written as DNA, the CDR3 is TGTGCCAGCTCACTTGGAAGGACGGTGAACACTGAAGCTTTCTTT.